The source of this TCR beta chain is a study of OX40 agonist ivuxolimab in advanced cancers. Profiling relied on immunoSEQ multiplex PCR, and the TCRdb table lists in-frame clones only, not all of them. The repertoire consists of some 16,000 clones, with roughly three quarters occurring once and the leading ten covering roughly 12%. The CDR3 runs to 14 residues. Trimming stripped 1 base from V and 8 bases from J, with 12 bases between. Germline V CDR1 and CDR2: SGHTA, FQGNSA. The chain combines TRBV7-2 with TRBJ2-1; D may be TRBD2 (6 bases). The clonotype was recovered from an adult with an advanced solid tumor such as melanoma, head and neck, liver or kidney cancer. Sample: CD4+ or CD8+ T cells sorted from blood, taken in a trial of the OX40 agonist ivuxolimab. The CDR3 sequence is CASSLVPGVDEQFF. The DNA of the CDR3 is TGTGCCAGCAGCTTAGTACCGGGGGTCGATGAGCAGTTCTTC.